What follows are 31 T cell receptor beta chains derived from one specimen sequenced in a study of T cells in Graves' hyperthyroidism and ophthalmopathy. The source material, RNA transcripts, was used to amplify TCR beta CDR3 regions. In the first-round RT-PCR of the TCR CDR3, the HTBI primer set was used. TCRdb recomputed calls from the multiplex PCR reads with MiXCR, one row per CDR3 protein. The repertoire holds about 560,000 distinct CDR3 sequences, 15% to 18% seen once, with less than 9.5% in the top ten. Input material: blood. Every receptor here comes from a woman in her twenties or thirties with Graves' hyperthyroidism.

This clonotype was observed a few times. The rearrangement joins TRBV4-1 to TRBJ2-3; TRBD1 matches 7 bases. This CDR3 contains 16 residues. The V gene's germline CDR1 is MGHRA and CDR2 YSYEKL. V was clipped by 0 bases and J by 1 base; unmatched bases: 4. CDR3 region: CASSQEVTGGTDTQYF. In nucleotides, the CDR3 is TGCGCCAGCAGCCAAGAAGTAACAGGGGGCACAGATACGCAGTATTTT.

This clonotype was found many times. The V and J genes are TRBV7-2 and TRBJ2-3; no clear D gene. V lost 2 bases, J lost 6 bases, and 6 bases lay in between. Germline V gene sequence: CDR1 SGHTA, CDR2 FQGNSA. CDR3 length equals 12 residues. For the CDR3, the DNA is TGTGCCAGCAGCTTAAATATGGATACGCAGTATTTT. Translation: CASSLNMDTQYF.

V is TRBV6-5 and J is TRBJ2-1; 9 nucleotides agree with TRBD2. Germline V gives CDR1 MNHEY, CDR2 SVGAGI. The CDR3 is 17 amino acids. V lost 2 bases and J lost 7; bases outside the gene matches: 12. The CDR3 sequence is CASSYGGREGHGNEQFF. The CDR3 DNA is TGTGCCAGCAGTTACGGCGGGCGGGAGGGCCACGGGAATGAGCAGTTCTTC.

This clonotype was seen repeatedly, ten times or more. V and J are TRBV18 and TRBJ2-1; D uncertain. The ends were cut back, 3 bases at V and 5 bases at J, with 11 bases in the middle. The CDR3 has 14 amino acids. Looked up from germline, CDR1 is KGHSH and CDR2 is LQKENI. CDR3 DNA sequence: TGTGCCAGCTCACCGTCACCGACAAACAATGAGCAGTTCTTC. Encoded protein: CASSPSPTNNEQFF.

V usage is TRBV10-2 and J usage is TRBJ1-2, with D uncertain. Per the germline V gene, CDR1 is WSHSY and CDR2 is SAAADI. Trimming took off 7 bases at V and 6 bases at J, with 9 bases between the two ends. This CDR3 region has 11 residues. CDR3 amino acids: CASMDLDGYTF. The CDR3 DNA reads as TGCGCCAGCATGGATCTGGATGGCTACACCTTC.

The CDR3 loop is CAISGGTGGIYNEQFF. CDR3 nucleotides: TGTGCCATCAGTGGGGGGACAGGGGGCATCTACAATGAGCAGTTCTTC. This chain connects TRBV10-3 to TRBJ2-1; 12 bases are shared with TRBD1. The V gene end was trimmed by 4 bases and the J gene end by 3 bases; junction bases not matched to a gene: 4. CDR1 and CDR2 from the germline V gene are ENHRY and SYGVKD. The CDR3 covers 16 residues.

J is TRBJ2-6 and V is TRBV2, with a weak D call TRBD1 (6 bases). Trimming removed 7 bases at V and 1 base at J, with 20 bases between. Germline V gene sequence: CDR1 SNHLY, CDR2 FYNNEI. This CDR3 is built from 18 residues. As DNA, the CDR3 is TGTGCCAGCAATGTTTACAGGGATAGGGCTTCTGGGGCCAACGTCCTGACTTTC. Protein sequence: CASNVYRDRASGANVLTF.

In DNA, the CDR3 is TGTGCCAGCAGCGGGGGCGGGGCCAACGTCCTGACTTTC. The encoded protein is CASSGGGANVLTF. This chain connects TRBV5-5 to TRBJ2-6; tentatively, D is TRBD1 (6 bases). CDR1 is SGHKS and CDR2 is YYEKEE in the germline V gene (reference sequence). Trimming removed 4 bases from V and 4 bases from J, with 6 bases in between. The CDR3 spans 13 residues.

This rearrangement joins TRBV6-1 to TRBJ1-2; 7 positions match TRBD1. The CDR3 runs 15 residues. The V gene's germline CDR1 is MNHNS and CDR2 SASEGT. V dropped 6 bases and J dropped 9; count of bases not matched to a gene: 16. The CDR3, as DNA: TGTGCCAGCAGCCTGGGGGTAGGGGGCGGTCGGAGCTACACCTTC. Encoded protein: CASSLGVGGGRSYTF.

This clonotype was found many times. The chain combines TRBV5-1 with TRBJ2-1, with 9 bases aligning to TRBD1. V gave up 6 bases and J gave up 4 bases; unmatched junction bases: 5. The CDR3 length is 14 residues. Germline CDR1 reads SGHRS; CDR2 reads YFSETQ. The CDR3 reads CASTWGQGYNEQFF. The CDR3 DNA is TGCGCCAGCACTTGGGGACAGGGTTACAATGAGCAGTTCTTC. The entire variable domain, with the rest obtained from reference TRBV5-1 and TRBJ2-1, is as follows: KAGVTQTPRYLIKTRGQQVTLSCSPISGHRSVSWYQQTPGQGLQFLFEYFSETQRNKGNFPGRFSGRQFSNSRSEMNVSTLELGDSALYLCASTWGQGYNEQFFGPGTRLTVL.

The V and J genes are TRBV4-1 and TRBJ2-2, with 13 bases fitting TRBD2. CDR1 and CDR2 (germline): MGHRA, YSYEKL. There are 16 residues in the CDR3. V trimming: 5 bases; J trimming: 4 bases; junction bases outside the gene matches: 4. The CDR3, as DNA: TGCGCCAGCAGCTTCCGACTAGCGGGAGGCACCGGGGAGCTGTTTTTT. As protein: CASSFRLAGGTGELFF.

This clonotype has only a few counts. The chain is built from TRBV3-1 and TRBJ2-1; perhaps TRBD1 as D (6 bases). CDR3 length equals 18 residues. Looked up from germline, CDR1 is LGHDT and CDR2 is YNNKEL (reference sequence). Trimming took off 2 bases at V and 0 bases at J, with 17 bases between the two ends. The CDR3 sequence is CASSQWGHGRGSYNEQFF. In nucleotides, the CDR3 is TGTGCCAGCAGCCAATGGGGTCATGGCAGGGGCTCCTACAATGAGCAGTTCTTC.

This clonotype was seen a handful of times. The chain has TRBV19 and TRBJ1-1; 7 bases are shared with TRBD1. Germline loops: CDR1 LNHDA, CDR2 SQIVND (reference sequence). V was clipped by 4 bases and J by 4 bases; unmatched bases: 6. CDR3 length: 14 residues. For the CDR3, the DNA is TGTGCCAGTAGTACCAGGGGGGAGGGCACTGAAGCTTTCTTT. Protein sequence: CASSTRGEGTEAFF. The full variable domain, rest sourced from reference TRBV19 and TRBJ1-1, is DGGITQSPKYLFRKEGQNVTLSCEQNLNHDAMYWYRQDPGQGLRLIYYSQIVNDFQKGDIAEGYSVSREKKESFPLTVTSAQKNPTAFYLCASSTRGEGTEAFFGQGTRLTVV.

This clonotype showed up just a few times. The chain recombines TRBV5-1 with TRBJ2-1; TRBD2 aligns across 8 bases. J gave up 6 bases and V 0 bases, and 11 bases lay outside the gene matches. The CDR3 totals 17 residues. The germline CDR1 and CDR2 sequences are SGHRS and YFSETQ. CDR3 sequence (DNA): TGCGCCAGCAGCTTGGAGGGGGTAGCGGGGATGGGCAATGAGCAGTTCTTC. This encodes CASSLEGVAGMGNEQFF.

This clonotype was observed many times. This chain links TRBV5-1 with TRBJ2-7; the match to TRBD2 covers 9 bases. V shed 2 bases and J 0 bases; nucleotides not matched to a gene: 12. Germline CDR1 reads SGHRS; CDR2 reads YFSETQ. This CDR3 comprises 18 residues. CDR3 nucleotide sequence: TGCGCCAGCAGCTTCGGACTAGCGACCCTTTATACCTCCTACGAGCAGTACTTC. This sequence encodes CASSFGLATLYTSYEQYF.

This clonotype has a count of ten or more. The rearrangement joins TRBV6-1 to TRBJ2-1, with D possibly TRBD2 on 6 matching bases. Trimming took off 8 bases at V and 0 bases at J, with 11 bases between the two ends. The CDR3 is 14 amino acids. CDR1 is MNHNS and CDR2 is SASEGT in the germline V gene. The CDR3 reads CASGQRVSYNEQFF. The CDR3 nucleotides read TGTGCCAGCGGGCAGCGGGTCTCCTACAATGAGCAGTTCTTC.

A remark on this clonotype: It may be a read error: a sequence one base away is much more abundant. V is TRBV3-1 and J is TRBJ1-3, with 7 bases identical to TRBD1. V was pared by 5 bases and J by 2 bases, with 9 bases of the junction left unmatched. CDR3 length equals 16 residues. Germline V CDR1 and CDR2: LGHDT, YNNKEL (reference sequence). CDR3 in amino acids: CASSARTGVPGNTIYF. In nucleotides, the CDR3 is TGTGCCAGCAGCGCGCGGACAGGCGTCCCTGGAAACACCATATATTTT.

The chain combines TRBV9 with TRBJ1-1; 7 positions match TRBD1. V gave up 0 bases and J gave up 1 base; unmatched junction bases: 3. The CDR3 length is 15 residues. Germline-derived CDR1 and CDR2 are SGDLS and YYNGEE. The CDR3, as DNA: TGTGCCAGCAGCGTAGAGTGGACAGGGAACACTGAAGCTTTCTTT. Protein product: CASSVEWTGNTEAFF.

This clonotype occurred many times. The rearrangement links TRBV27 to TRBJ2-7; TRBD2 matches at 7 bases. Trimming removed 4 bases from V and 1 base from J; junction bases left unmatched: 4. The germline V gene has CDR1 MNHEY and CDR2 SMNVEV (reference sequence). The CDR3 totals 14 residues. CDR3 coding DNA: TGTGCCAGCAGTTCGCCGGGACTATCCTACGAGCAGTACTTC. Translated: CASSSPGLSYEQYF.

This clonotype was seen a few times. V usage is TRBV10-3 and J usage is TRBJ1-2; no clear D. With 3 bases removed from V and 4 bases from J, the gap between germline ends came to 12 bases. The CDR3 covers 14 residues. CDR1 is ENHRY, CDR2 SYGVKD, per germline. The CDR3 protein is CAISDRAGLYGYTF. As DNA, the CDR3 is TGTGCCATCAGTGATAGGGCAGGTCTCTATGGCTACACCTTC.

The rearrangement links TRBV20-1 to TRBJ2-2; D remains unclear. The CDR3 runs 16 residues. Deletions cut 1 base from V and 0 bases from J, with 12 bases between. Germline V lookup: CDR1 DFQATT, CDR2 SNEGSKA (reference sequence). The CDR3 DNA reads TGCAGTGCTAGAGGGTTCACGGCCTCGAACACCGGGGAGCTGTTTTTT. Translated, it gives CSARGFTASNTGELFF.

This clonotype has just a few counts. A junction boundary mismatches the germline segment, possibly from a read error. V gene TRBV7-9 combines with J gene TRBJ2-5; possible D gene TRBD2, 6 bases. Germline CDR1 and CDR2: SEHNR and FQNEAQ (reference sequence). This CDR3 comprises 10 residues. This chain's CDR3 is CASGIRGEDF. In nucleotides, the CDR3 is TGTGCCAGCGGCATTCGTGGGGAGGACTTC.

Of note for this clonotype: A clone one base away is much larger, so this may be a read error. The genes are TRBV7-2 and TRBJ2-5, with D perhaps TRBD1 or TRBD2 (5 bases each). V lost 4 bases, J lost 9 bases, and 12 bases lay in between. This CDR3 spans 12 amino acids. Germline assignment: CDR1 SGHTA and CDR2 FQGNSA. The CDR3 here is CASSSRGEAQYF. CDR3 nucleotide sequence: TGTGCCAGCAGCTCACGGGGCGAGGCCCAGTACTTC.

This clonotype was seen ten or more times. V and J are TRBV11-2 and TRBJ2-2, with 9 bases matching TRBD1. The J segment lost 3 bases and the V segment lost 5 bases, leaving 19 bases of the junction unmatched. Germline V lookup: CDR1 SGHAT, CDR2 FQNNGV. The CDR3 has 20 amino acids. CDR3 nucleotides: TGTGCCAGCAGCCCCGGGACAGGGTTCACGGAGACGATCCACACCGGGGAGCTGTTTTTT. Translating gives CASSPGTGFTETIHTGELFF.

Many counts were recorded for this clonotype. J is TRBJ1-2 and V is TRBV30; D gene uncertain. The germline CDR1 and CDR2 sequences are GTSNPN and SVGIG (reference sequence). Trimming shortened V by 0 bases and J by 4 bases, and 12 bases separated the two germline ends. This CDR3 has 14 residues. Here the CDR3 reads CAWSVWGDGYGYTF. The DNA of the CDR3 is TGTGCCTGGAGTGTATGGGGAGACGGCTATGGCTACACCTTC.

This clonotype was observed many times. The rearrangement joins TRBV12-3 or TRBV12-4 to TRBJ1-1, with a tentative D call TRBD1 (5 bases). With 7 bases removed from V and 1 base from J, the gap between germline ends came to 10 bases. This CDR3 is 13 amino acids long. The DNA of the CDR3 is TGTGCCAGCAAGATACAGGAGAACACTGAAGCTTTCTTT. Translated: CASKIQENTEAFF.

This clonotype has a count of ten or more. The chain couples TRBV20-1 to TRBJ2-7; TRBD1 is a possible D gene (5 bases). Germline CDR1 is DFQATT and CDR2 is SNEGSKA (reference sequence). The V gene lost 4 bases and the J gene lost 3 bases, with 13 bases spanning the gap. The CDR3 is made up of 13 amino acids. The CDR3 DNA sequence: TGCAGTGCTATTAAGGGCAGGGTCTACGAGCAGTACTTC. Encoded protein: CSAIKGRVYEQYF.

V is TRBV30 and J is TRBJ2-3; TRBD2 matches at 12 bases. From germline, CDR1 is GTSNPN and CDR2 SVGIG (reference sequence). The CDR3 is 17 residues long. V shed 4 bases and J 3 bases; nucleotides not matched to a gene: 11. CDR3 residues: CAWNPGLAGPLTDTQYF. CDR3 nucleotide sequence: TGTGCCTGGAATCCGGGACTAGCGGGCCCGCTTACAGATACGCAGTATTTT.

This clonotype was detected ten times or more. The J gene is TRBJ2-1, the V gene TRBV2, with D possibly matching TRBD1 (5 bases). V shed 5 bases and J shed 0 bases, with 29 bases lying between them. CDR1 and CDR2 (germline): SNHLY, FYNNEI. This CDR3 is 21 amino acids long. CDR3 coding DNA: TGTGCCAGCAGTCGACAGACTTGTTCCAGCGAACGCTATAGCTCCTACAATGAGCAGTTCTTC. Amino acid sequence: CASSRQTCSSERYSSYNEQFF. Based on the CDR3 plus reference TRBV2 and TRBJ2-1, the full variable domain is EPEVTQTPSHQVTQMGQEVILRCVPISNHLYFYWYRQILGQKVEFLVSFYNNEISEKSEIFDDQFSVERPDGSNFTLKIRSTKLEDSAMYFCASSRQTCSSERYSSYNEQFFGPGTRLTVL.

This clonotype turned up a few times. This chain uses TRBV5-6 with TRBJ2-7, with D maybe TRBD2 (6 bases). Germline assignment: CDR1 SGHDT and CDR2 YYEEEE. The germline V and J ends were trimmed by 3 bases and 6 bases, with 22 bases remaining between them. The CDR3 length is 16 residues. The DNA for the CDR3 is TGTGCCAGCAGCTCCCGGGGGACTCCCGAGCTGTCCGAGCAGTACTTC. It translates to CASSSRGTPELSEQYF.

The sample holds a few counts of this clonotype. The chain recombines TRBV4-1 with TRBJ2-7, with unresolved D. V was shortened by 1 base and J by 5 bases, with 6 bases between the two germline ends. The CDR3 is made up of 12 amino acids. CDR1 and CDR2 from the germline V gene are MGHRA and YSYEKL. For the CDR3, the DNA is TGCGCCAGCAGCCAAGGCCCCAACGAGCAGTACTTC. The encoded protein is CASSQGPNEQYF.